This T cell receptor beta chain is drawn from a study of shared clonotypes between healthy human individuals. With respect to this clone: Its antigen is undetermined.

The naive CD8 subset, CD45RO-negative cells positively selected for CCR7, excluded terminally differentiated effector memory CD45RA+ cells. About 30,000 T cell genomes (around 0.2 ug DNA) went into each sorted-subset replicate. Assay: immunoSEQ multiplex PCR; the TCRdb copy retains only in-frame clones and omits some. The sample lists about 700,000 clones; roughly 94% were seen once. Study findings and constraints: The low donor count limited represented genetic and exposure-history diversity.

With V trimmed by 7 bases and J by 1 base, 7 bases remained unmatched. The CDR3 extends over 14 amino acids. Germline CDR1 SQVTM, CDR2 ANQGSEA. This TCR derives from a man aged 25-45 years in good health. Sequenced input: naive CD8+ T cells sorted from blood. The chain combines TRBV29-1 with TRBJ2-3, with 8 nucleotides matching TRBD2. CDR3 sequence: CSAVSGIGTDTQYF. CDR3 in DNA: TGCAGCGCTGTTAGCGGGATTGGCACAGATACGCAGTATTTT.